Listed below are T cell receptor beta chains from one sample, sequenced in a study of T cell responses to AZD1222 COVID-19 vaccine. The table came from immunoSEQ multiplex PCR; TCRdb's copy has only in-frame clones and leaves some out. The table shows around 99,000 clones, with approximately 86% occurring only once. Here the sequenced sample was peripheral blood, taken on day 0 of AZD1222 vaccination. The origin of the receptors is an adult in good health. The CDR3 runs from the conserved cysteine through the conserved F or W. Fields, in order: V gene, D gene, J gene, clone size, CDR3 length, CDR3 protein, CDR3 DNA. A D gene is named only where the DNA matches it firmly. Part of the rows lack a size; the others show once, few, many or a class for expanded clones.

v_gene: TRBV7-9
d_gene: -
j_gene: TRBJ1-4
abundance: -
len: 14
CDR3aa: CASSSRQTNEKLFF
CDR3nt: TGTGCCAGCAGCTCAAGACAGACAAATGAAAAACTGTTTTTT

v_gene: TRBV14
d_gene: -
j_gene: TRBJ2-1
abundance: -
len: 16
CDR3aa: CASSQEWGIPYNEQFF
CDR3nt: TGTGCCAGCAGCCAAGAGTGGGGGATTCCCTACAATGAGCAGTTCTTC

v_gene: TRBV5-1
d_gene: -
j_gene: TRBJ2-2
abundance: -
len: 15
CDR3aa: CASSLYQGTTGELFF
CDR3nt: TGCGCCAGCAGCTTGTACCAGGGTACCACCGGGGAGCTGTTTTTT

v_gene: TRBV19
d_gene: TRBD1
j_gene: TRBJ1-5
abundance: -
len: 16
CDR3aa: CASREDRGSFNQPQHF
CDR3nt: TGTGCCAGTAGGGAAGACAGGGGGTCTTTCAATCAGCCCCAGCATTTT

v_gene: TRBV27
d_gene: -
j_gene: TRBJ1-5
abundance: -
len: 15
CDR3aa: CASSLGPGSNQPQHF
CDR3nt: TGTGCCAGCAGCCTGGGGCCCGGGAGCAATCAGCCCCAGCATTTT

v_gene: TRBV29-1
d_gene: TRBD2
j_gene: TRBJ2-1
abundance: -
len: 14
CDR3aa: CSGTSGRGVNEQFF
CDR3nt: TGCAGCGGTACTAGCGGGAGAGGGGTCAATGAGCAGTTCTTC

v_gene: TRBV21-1
d_gene: -
j_gene: TRBJ2-7
abundance: medium-sized
len: 11
CDR3aa: CASSTPYEQYF
CDR3nt: TGTGCCAGCAGCACCCCCTACGAGCAGTACTTC

v_gene: TRBV9
d_gene: -
j_gene: TRBJ2-3
abundance: -
len: 13
CDR3aa: CASSVEATDTQYF
CDR3nt: TGTGCCAGCAGCGTAGAGGCCACAGATACGCAGTATTTT

v_gene: TRBV15
d_gene: TRBD1
j_gene: TRBJ2-4
abundance: -
len: 13
CDR3aa: CATLDRAKNIQYF
CDR3nt: TGTGCCACCCTGGACAGGGCTAAAAACATTCAGTACTTC

v_gene: TRBV7-8
d_gene: TRBD2
j_gene: TRBJ2-1
abundance: -
len: 18
CDR3aa: CASSSTSGRGYSYNEQFF
CDR3nt: TGTGCCAGCAGCTCGACTAGCGGGAGGGGTTACTCCTACAATGAGCAGTTCTTC

v_gene: TRBV30
d_gene: -
j_gene: TRBJ2-1
abundance: -
len: 15
CDR3aa: CAWSGEFLGDNEQFF
CDR3nt: TGTGCCTGGAGTGGGGAGTTTCTGGGGGACAATGAGCAGTTCTTC

v_gene: TRBV18
d_gene: -
j_gene: TRBJ1-1
abundance: -
len: 16
CDR3aa: CASSRQTRGMNTEAFF
CDR3nt: TGTGCCAGCTCACGACAGACACGAGGGATGAACACTGAAGCTTTCTTT

v_gene: TRBV18
d_gene: TRBD1
j_gene: TRBJ2-2
abundance: -
len: 17
CDR3aa: CASSPRGQGSNTGELFF
CDR3nt: TGTGCCAGCTCACCCCGCGGACAGGGATCGAACACCGGGGAGCTGTTTTTT

v_gene: TRBV18
d_gene: TRBD1
j_gene: TRBJ2-7
abundance: once
len: 14
CDR3aa: CASSLGQASYEQYF
CDR3nt: TGTGCCAGCTCGCTTGGACAGGCCTCCTACGAGCAGTACTTC

v_gene: TRBV5-1
d_gene: -
j_gene: TRBJ1-1
abundance: -
len: 14
CDR3aa: CASFPGQVNTEAFF
CDR3nt: TGCGCCTCCTTCCCGGGACAAGTGAACACTGAAGCTTTCTTT

v_gene: TRBV15
d_gene: -
j_gene: TRBJ2-2
abundance: -
len: 16
CDR3aa: CATSRDRTDYTGELFF
CDR3nt: TGTGCCACCAGCAGAGATCGGACTGACTACACCGGGGAGCTGTTTTTT